The sequence of this T cell receptor beta chain was determined in a study of blood T cell repertoires in COVID-19. Study overall: Spain, Italy and the United States supplied samples that represented acute and convalescent COVID-19. From T cells, B-cell-depleted T cells, or PBMCs came the material, which was cDNA or gDNA.

Worth noting for this clone: The sample contains more than one DNA sequence encoding this CDR3.

Under the authors' procedure: Cell counts per sample came from amplifying reference gene primers. The table came from immunoSEQ multiplex PCR; TCRdb's copy has only in-frame clones and leaves some out. That table gives V, J and clone size, and the DNA gave D and trimming. The data show 250,000 or so clones, roughly 83% seen once. The material sequenced was peripheral blood. This receptor was identified in a man older than 75 with acute or convalescent COVID-19.

The CDR3 DNA sequence: TGTGCCATCAGTGAGTCAAGGGGTAATCAGCCCCAGCATTTT. Residues: CAISESRGNQPQHF. This chain connects TRBV10-3 to TRBJ1-5; D is possibly TRBD1 (5 bases). CDR1 is ENHRY and CDR2 is SYGVKD in the germline V gene. This CDR3 region has 14 residues. Trimming shortened V by 0 bases and J by 4 bases, and 7 bases separated the two germline ends.